Below, 3 T cell receptor beta chains from the same sample are listed, as sequenced in a study of blood T cells in healthy people across ages. With a J-beta primer mix and a sample-barcoded 5' primer, a second PCR ran about 7 to 12 cycles. Via MiXCR, TCRdb re-called the 5' RACE reads, giving one row per CDR3 protein. The sample has approximately 1.5 million distinct CDR3 sequences; 30% to 40% are singletons. Sequences were obtained from blood. These receptors were taken from a woman in her 30s in good health.

This clonotype was detected ten times or more. The chain has TRBV20-1 and TRBJ2-7; 7 nucleotides match TRBD2. CDR3 size: 15 residues. V lost 5 bases, J lost 2 bases, and 12 bases stayed unmatched. Germline values: CDR1 DFQATT, CDR2 SNEGSKA (reference sequence). This CDR3 is CSAHRREARTYEQYF. The DNA of the CDR3 is TGCAGTGCTCACCGACGGGAGGCTCGAACCTACGAGCAGTACTTC.

This sequence joins TRBV29-1 and TRBJ1-1; 8 nucleotides match TRBD1. Germline loops: CDR1 SQVTM, CDR2 ANQGSEA. The J segment lost 1 base and the V segment lost 7 bases, leaving 5 bases of the junction unmatched. CDR3 length: 13 residues. In DNA, the CDR3 is TGCAGCGGACAGGGGTCGGGGAACACTGAAGCTTTCTTT. Protein sequence: CSGQGSGNTEAFF.

The chain is built from TRBV3-1 and TRBJ2-5, with no clear D. The CDR3 totals 15 residues. Germline lookup yields CDR1 LGHDT and CDR2 YNNKEL (reference sequence). The V and J ends lost 0 bases and 5 bases respectively, with 13 bases between them. CDR3 in DNA: TGTGCCAGCAGCCAAGAGCCACCGTTCCGGGAGACCCAGTACTTC. It is translated as CASSQEPPFRETQYF.